Below, 29 T cell receptor beta chains from the same sample are listed, as sequenced in a study of blood T cell repertoires in COVID-19. This table comes from immunoSEQ multiplex PCR, and its TCRdb copy is limited to in-frame clones, with some not included. Of about 42,000 clones in the sample, about 82% were seen once. The sequenced sample consisted of peripheral blood. These receptors were taken from a man between 50 and 59 years old with active COVID-19.

This chain uses TRBV19 with TRBJ1-2, with D unresolved. From germline, CDR1 is LNHDA and CDR2 SQIVND (reference sequence). Trimming took off 6 bases at V and 7 bases at J, with 15 bases between the two ends. The CDR3 spans 13 residues. As DNA, the CDR3 is TGTGCCAGTAGCCCGACTGCAGCTGGTGGCTACACCTTC. It yields the protein CASSPTAAGGYTF. The full variable domain, its missing parts supplied by reference TRBV19 and TRBJ1-2, is DGGITQSPKYLFRKEGQNVTLSCEQNLNHDAMYWYRQDPGQGLRLIYYSQIVNDFQKGDIAEGYSVSREKKESFPLTVTSAQKNPTAFYLCASSPTAAGGYTFGSGTRLTVV.

This chain connects TRBV7-9 to TRBJ2-7; D might be TRBD1 (5 bases). Germline CDR1 reads SEHNR; CDR2 reads FQNEAQ (reference sequence). This CDR3 is built from 13 residues. Trimming removed 6 bases from V and 5 bases from J, with 14 bases in between. The CDR3 DNA sequence: TGTGCCAGCAGTATTGGCGTAGGGGACGAGCAGTACTTC. Its protein is CASSIGVGDEQYF. Full variable domain (outside the CDR3, taken from reference TRBV7-9 and TRBJ2-7): DTGVSQNPRHKITKRGQNVTFRCDPISEHNRLYWYRQTLGQGPEFLTYFQNEAQLEKSRLLSDRFSAERPKGSFSTLEIQRTEQGDSAMYLCASSIGVGDEQYFGPGTRLTVT.

The chain joins TRBV18 to TRBJ1-2; tentative D call: TRBD1 (5 bases). V lost 6 bases to trimming and J lost 8 bases, with 16 bases between them. The CDR3 has 13 residues. The germline CDR1 and CDR2 sequences are KGHSH and LQKENI. The DNA of the CDR3 is TGTGCCAGCTCTTCTCAGGCGGAGGGGGGCTACACCTTC. It yields the protein CASSSQAEGGYTF.

The chain links TRBV5-1 to TRBJ2-1, with D perhaps matching TRBD2 (5 bases). Trimming stripped 2 bases from V and 7 bases from J, with 7 bases between. Per the germline V gene, CDR1 is SGHRS and CDR2 is YFSETQ. The CDR3 length is 12 residues. The CDR3 sequence: CASSFPGNEQFF. In DNA form, the CDR3 reads TGCGCCAGCAGCTTTCCGGGAAATGAGCAGTTCTTC. The full variable domain, its missing parts supplied by reference TRBV5-1 and TRBJ2-1, is KAGVTQTPRYLIKTRGQQVTLSCSPISGHRSVSWYQQTPGQGLQFLFEYFSETQRNKGNFPGRFSGRQFSNSRSEMNVSTLELGDSALYLCASSFPGNEQFFGPGTRLTVL.

This clone was recorded once. This chain connects TRBV10-3 to TRBJ2-3; tentative D call: TRBD2 (5 bases). The germline CDR1 and CDR2 sequences are ENHRY and SYGVKD. The CDR3 extends over 17 amino acids. The V and J ends lost 2 bases and 1 base respectively, with 16 bases between them. In nucleotides, the CDR3 is TGTGCCATCAGTGAGACCCAGACCGCCGGGGGCACAGATACGCAGTATTTT. Its protein product is CAISETQTAGGTDTQYF.

The J gene is TRBJ2-3, the V gene TRBV5-4; 14 bases agree with TRBD2. This CDR3 contains 18 residues. Germline V gives CDR1 SGHNT, CDR2 YYREEE (reference sequence). The J segment lost 0 bases and the V segment lost 4 bases, leaving 7 bases of the junction unmatched. CDR3 sequence (DNA): TGTGCCAGCAGCCAGGGACTAGCGGGGGTATTCAGCACAGATACGCAGTATTTT. Its protein product is CASSQGLAGVFSTDTQYF.

V is TRBV4-2 and J is TRBJ1-4, with unresolved D. This CDR3 has 16 residues. Germline V gives CDR1 LGHNA, CDR2 YNFKEQ. V dropped 3 bases and J dropped 8 bases, with 19 bases sitting between them. CDR3 sequence reads: CASSQDPDWSGEKLFF. The CDR3 DNA reads TGTGCCAGCAGCCAGGATCCGGACTGGAGCGGCGAAAAACTGTTTTTT.

The chain employs TRBV6-5 and TRBJ2-7; no clear D. Between the trimmed V and J ends, which lost 8 bases and 6 bases, there was a span of 17 bases. The germline gives CDR1 MNHEY, CDR2 SVGAGI. This CDR3 has 13 residues. The CDR3 region has the DNA TGTGCCAGCCGCCTCCCTAGTCTGTCCGAGCAGTACTTC. Its translation: CASRLPSLSEQYF.

CDR3 sequence (DNA): TGTGCCAGCTCACCAGTAGGACAGGGGAATTCACCCCTCCACTTT. Its translation is CASSPVGQGNSPLHF. This rearrangement joins TRBV18 to TRBJ1-6; 9 bases match TRBD1. The CDR3 runs 15 residues. Trimming cost V 2 bases and J 7 bases; bases outside gene matches: 3. The germline CDR1 and CDR2 sequences are KGHSH and LQKENI. The full variable domain, in which reference TRBV18 and TRBJ1-6 provide the parts outside the CDR3, is NAGVMQNPRHLVRRRGQEARLRCSPMKGHSHVYWYRQLPEEGLKFMVYLQKENIIDESGMPKERFSAEFPKEGPSILRIQQVVRGDSAAYFCASSPVGQGNSPLHFGNGTRLTVT.

The CDR3 region has the DNA TGTGCCAGCTCACCACCACTCTCTGGAAACACCATATATTTT. This gives the protein CASSPPLSGNTIYF. V gene TRBV18 combines with J gene TRBJ1-3; D is unclear. There are 14 residues in the CDR3. V lost 0 bases, J lost 0 bases, and 3 bases lay in between. Germline V CDR1 and CDR2: KGHSH, LQKENI.

J is TRBJ2-7 and V is TRBV25-1; D perhaps matches TRBD2 (7 bases). Germline values: CDR1 MGHDK, CDR2 SYGVNS. V lost 6 bases to trimming and J lost 3 bases, with 12 bases between them. The CDR3 runs 13 residues. CDR3 in DNA: TGTGCCAGCAGCCGAGGGGGGGTCTACGAGCAGTACTTC. Residues: CASSRGGVYEQYF.

The V and J genes are TRBV7-3 and TRBJ2-3; possibly TRBD2 for D (5 bases). The CDR3 extends over 12 amino acids. V was pared by 3 bases and J by 5 bases, with 6 bases between. Germline V gives CDR1 SGHTA, CDR2 FQGTGA. CDR3 protein: CASSFAGDTQYF. In DNA form, the CDR3 reads TGTGCCAGCAGCTTTGCGGGAGATACGCAGTATTTT. Based on the CDR3 plus reference TRBV7-3 and TRBJ2-3, the full variable domain is GAGVSQTPSNKVTEKGKYVELRCDPISGHTALYWYRQSLGQGPEFLIYFQGTGAADDSGLPNDRFFAVRPEGSVSTLKIQRTERGDSAVYLCASSFAGDTQYFGPGTRLTVL.

The count of this clone is one. CDR3 sequence reads: CASSHRGGQQTQYF. CDR3 nucleotides: TGTGCCAGCAGCCACAGGGGTGGTCAACAGACCCAGTACTTC. The chain uses TRBV5-8 and TRBJ2-5, with 7 bases lining up with TRBD1. Germline CDR1 and CDR2: SGHTS and YDEGEE. CDR3 length: 14 residues. V shed 4 bases, J shed 6 bases, and the junction held 9 bases outside the gene matches. The full variable domain, its missing parts supplied by reference TRBV5-8 and TRBJ2-5, is EAGVTQSPTHLIKTRGQQATLRCSPISGHTSVYWYQQALGLGLQFLLWYDEGEERNRGNFPPRFSGRQFPNYSSELNVNALELEDSALYLCASSHRGGQQTQYFGPGTRLLVL.

The chain couples TRBV3-1 (or the pseudogene TRBV3-2) to TRBJ2-1; D perhaps matches TRBD2 (6 bases). This CDR3 has 14 amino acids. The germline gives CDR1 LGHDT, CDR2 YNNKEL (reference sequence). V was trimmed by 4 bases and J by 4 bases, leaving 11 bases between them. In nucleotides, the CDR3 is TGTGCCAGCAGCCCCCTGGGAGGTTACAATGAGCAGTTCTTC. Its translation: CASSPLGGYNEQFF.

This sequence joins TRBV7-9 and TRBJ1-1, with a possible D match to TRBD1 (5 bases). CDR3 size: 14 residues. Deletions cut 5 bases from V and 5 bases from J, with 15 bases between. CDR1 is SEHNR, CDR2 FQNEAQ, per germline (reference sequence). CDR3 nucleotide sequence: TGTGCCAGCAGCGAGGGAGGCAGGGTGACTGAAGCTTTCTTT. Its protein product is CASSEGGRVTEAFF.

The CDR3 protein is CASSLGAGNTEAFF. In DNA form, the CDR3 reads TGTGCCAGCAGCTTGGGGGCCGGGAACACTGAAGCTTTCTTT. This chain joins TRBV7-3 and TRBJ1-1, with D perhaps TRBD1 (6 bases). Trimming took off 3 bases at V and 1 base at J, with 9 bases between the two ends. The CDR3 contains 14 residues. In germline, CDR1 is SGHTA, CDR2 FQGTGA.

This clone was observed a handful of times. J is TRBJ2-3 and V is TRBV27; D remains ambiguous. The CDR3 runs 13 residues. Germline V gives CDR1 MNHEY, CDR2 SMNVEV (reference sequence). V was pared by 1 base and J by 6 bases, with 8 bases between. CDR3 DNA: TGTGCCAGCAGTTTATTCGGGTGGGATACGCAGTATTTT. Protein product: CASSLFGWDTQYF.

The chain has TRBV7-2 and TRBJ2-7; tentative D call: TRBD1 (6 bases). The CDR3 has 15 amino acids. The V and J ends lost 1 base and 3 bases respectively, with 13 bases between them. Germline V CDR1 and CDR2: SGHTA, FQGNSA. The chain's CDR3 is CASSLVAGQIYEQYF. The CDR3 coding sequence is TGTGCCAGCAGCTTAGTCGCCGGACAGATCTACGAGCAGTACTTC.

CDR3 region: CASSQDRWGAGQETQYF. The CDR3 DNA follows: TGCGCCAGCAGCCAAGATCGCTGGGGCGCGGGGCAAGAGACCCAGTACTTC. The chain joins TRBV4-3 to TRBJ2-5; tentatively, D is TRBD2 (6 bases). CDR3 size: 17 residues. The V end was cut by 0 bases, the J end by 2 bases, with 16 bases between. The germline CDR1 and CDR2 sequences are LGHNA and YSLEER.

This clone was detected only a few times. The CDR3 here is CASRGANQPQHF. DNA of the CDR3: TGTGCCAGCAGGGGAGCAAATCAGCCCCAGCATTTT. The chain combines TRBV2 with TRBJ1-5; D unresolved. The ends were cut back, 6 bases at V and 4 bases at J, with 7 bases in the middle. Germline V gene data show CDR1 as SNHLY and CDR2 as FYNNEI. CDR3 size: 12 residues.

The CDR3 nucleotides read TGTGCCAGCAGCTTACAGGGCCCGAGATCTGAAGCTTTCTTT. Amino acid sequence: CASSLQGPRSEAFF. This chain links TRBV7-8 with TRBJ1-1, with D possibly TRBD1 on 5 matching bases. Trimming removed 2 bases from V and 6 bases from J, with 13 bases in between. The CDR3 runs 14 residues. Germline-derived CDR1 and CDR2 are SGHVS and FQNEAQ.

The J gene is TRBJ2-5, the V gene TRBV3-1 (or the pseudogene TRBV3-2), with 9 bases aligning to TRBD1. J was trimmed by 2 bases and V by 3 bases; bases with no gene match: 1. This CDR3 is built from 14 residues. Germline V gene lookup returns CDR1 LGHDT and CDR2 YNNKEL (reference sequence). Here the CDR3 DNA reads TGTGCCAGCAGCCAGGGACAGGGACAAGAGACCCAGTACTTC. It yields the protein CASSQGQGQETQYF.

V usage is TRBV10-3 and J usage is TRBJ2-3, with no clear D. The CDR3 is 11 amino acids. V lost 7 bases to trimming and J lost 0 bases, with 2 bases between them. Germline assignment: CDR1 ENHRY and CDR2 SYGVKD. The CDR3 DNA is TGTGCCATCACGAGCACAGATACGCAGTATTTT. This translates into CAITSTDTQYF.

The chain recombines TRBV6-2 or TRBV6-3 with TRBJ2-7; 12 nucleotides match TRBD2. Trimming cost V 6 bases and J 11 bases; bases outside gene matches: 14. Per the germline V gene, CDR1 is MNHEY and CDR2 is SVGEGT. CDR3 length: 15 amino acids. The CDR3 loop reads CASSSHRTSGNKEYF. CDR3 in DNA: TGTGCCAGCAGCTCCCATCGGACTAGCGGGAACAAGGAGTACTTC.

CDR3 in DNA: TGTGCCAGCAGCCTCCCTGGGTTGGCAGGCTCCAATGGCTACACCTTC. Protein sequence: CASSLPGLAGSNGYTF. The chain is built from TRBV7-2 and TRBJ1-2, with D unresolved. Germline CDR1 reads SGHTA; CDR2 reads FQGNSA. The CDR3 is made up of 16 amino acids. V was trimmed by 5 bases and J by 6 bases, leaving 22 bases between them.

The chain joins TRBV11-2 to TRBJ2-3; TRBD2 agrees at 12 bases. The CDR3 runs 16 residues. Germline values: CDR1 SGHAT, CDR2 FQNNGV. Unmatched junction bases numbered 11, after V lost 7 bases and J lost 6 bases. The CDR3 sequence: CASTGLAGGQGDTQYF. The DNA for the CDR3 is TGTGCCAGCACGGGGCTAGCGGGGGGGCAGGGGGATACGCAGTATTTT. Full variable domain (rest looked up from reference TRBV11-2 and TRBJ2-3): EAGVAQSPRYKIIEKRQSVAFWCNPISGHATLYWYQQILGQGPKLLIQFQNNGVVDDSQLPKDRFSAERLKGVDSTLKIQPAKLEDSAVYLCASTGLAGGQGDTQYFGPGTRLTVL.

The chain links TRBV11-3 to TRBJ1-3; the match to TRBD1 covers 8 bases. The CDR3 length is 17 residues. From germline, CDR1 is SGHNT and CDR2 YENEEA. With V trimmed by 4 bases and J by 2 bases, 10 bases remained unmatched. The CDR3 loop reads CASSSIGQGHPGNTIYF. The CDR3 nucleotides are TGTGCCAGCAGCTCAATCGGACAGGGACACCCTGGAAACACCATATATTTT.

CDR3: CASSQKTRSTYEQYF. CDR3 sequence (DNA): TGTGCCAGCAGTCAAAAAACACGAAGTACCTACGAGCAGTACTTC. The V gene is TRBV6-4, the J gene TRBJ2-7; no reliable D call. V was shortened by 5 bases and J by 2 bases, with 16 bases between the two germline ends. The CDR3 length is 15 residues. CDR1 MRHNA and CDR2 SNTAGT come from the germline V gene.

The chain joins TRBV5-1 to TRBJ2-1, with D perhaps matching TRBD2 (5 bases). The V gene's germline CDR1 is SGHRS and CDR2 YFSETQ. This CDR3 contains 13 residues. Between the trimmed V and J ends, which lost 2 bases and 8 bases, there was a span of 11 bases. The CDR3 coding sequence is TGCGCCAGCAGCTTCGACCCCGGGGATGAGCAGTTCTTC. It translates to CASSFDPGDEQFF.